This T cell receptor beta chain was documented in a study of radiotherapy plus CTLA-4 blockade in lung cancer. On the study more broadly: Of the patients, roughly 20% showed objective responses and about 30% attained disease control. General observations from the study: Blood saw expansion of tumor-derived TCR clones after radiotherapy plus ipilimumab.

A remark on this clone: Its target is not known.

Measured with immunoSEQ multiplex PCR; TCRdb has only the in-frame clones, and not every one. This sample has tens of thousands of clones, with over 65% found just once. Sequenced material: peripheral blood, taken from a patient treated with radiotherapy plus ipilimumab. This TCR was sampled from a human donor with non-small cell lung cancer who had a partial response to radiotherapy plus ipilimumab.

The CDR3 loop reads CASSLVTSGGYNEQFF. The CDR3 DNA reads as TGCGCCAGCAGCTTGGTGACTAGCGGGGGCTACAATGAGCAGTTCTTC. The chain combines TRBV5-1 with TRBJ2-1; TRBD2 matches at 12 bases. J was trimmed by 3 bases and V by 0 bases; bases with no gene match: 1. The CDR3 length is 16 residues. CDR1 is SGHRS and CDR2 is YFSETQ in the germline V gene.